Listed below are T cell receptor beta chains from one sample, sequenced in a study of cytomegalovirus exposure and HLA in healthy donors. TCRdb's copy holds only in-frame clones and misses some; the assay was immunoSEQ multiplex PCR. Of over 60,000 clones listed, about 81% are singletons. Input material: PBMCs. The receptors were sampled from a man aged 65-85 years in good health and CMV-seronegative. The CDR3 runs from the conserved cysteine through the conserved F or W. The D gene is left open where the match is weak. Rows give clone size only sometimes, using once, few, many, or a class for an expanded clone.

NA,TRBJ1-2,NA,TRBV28,TGTGCCAGCAGCACTGGACAGTATGGCTACACCTTC,CASSTGQYGYTF
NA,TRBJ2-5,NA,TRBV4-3,TGCGCCAGCAGCCAAGTAGTTACAGGGTTCCTCCTACGAGAGACCCAGTACTTC,CASSQVVTGFLLRETQYF
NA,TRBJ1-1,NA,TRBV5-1,TGCGCCAGCAGCTTGGTACAGGACACTGAAGCTTTCTTT,CASSLVQDTEAFF
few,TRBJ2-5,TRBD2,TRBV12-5,TGTGCTAGTGGTTACGGGACTAGTGACGGGGAGACCCAGTACTTC,CASGYGTSDGETQYF
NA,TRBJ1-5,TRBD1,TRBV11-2,TGTGCCAGCAGCTTATCGACAGGGAATCAGCCCCAGCATTTT,CASSLSTGNQPQHF
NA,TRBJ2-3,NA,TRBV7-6,TGTGCCAGCAGCTCGCCGGGACACTACAACACAGATACGCAGTATTTT,CASSSPGHYNTDTQYF
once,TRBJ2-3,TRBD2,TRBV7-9,TGTGCCAGCAGCAACCCACTAGCGGGAGTAGTAGATACGCAGTATTTT,CASSNPLAGVVDTQYF
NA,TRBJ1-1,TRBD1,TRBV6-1,TGTGCCAGCAGCCTTCGGACAGGGGGCAGAGCTGAAGCTTTCTTT,CASSLRTGGRAEAFF
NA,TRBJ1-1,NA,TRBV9,TGTGCCAGCAGCGTAGGAGGAAGAACTGAAGCTTTCTTT,CASSVGGRTEAFF
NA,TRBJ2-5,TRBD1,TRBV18,TGTGCCAGCTCACCGGTGTCAGCAGGGGGCCGGGAGACCCAGTACTTC,CASSPVSAGGRETQYF
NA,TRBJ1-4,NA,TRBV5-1,TGCGCCAGCAGCTTCGGTGCAACTAATGAAAAACTGTTTTTT,CASSFGATNEKLFF
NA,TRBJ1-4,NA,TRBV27,TGTGCCAGCAGTTTTCAGGGGATGAATGAAAAACTGTTTTTT,CASSFQGMNEKLFF
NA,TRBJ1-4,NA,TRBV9,TGTGCCAGCAACAAGGCGGGTTTGACTAATGAAAAACTGTTTTTT,CASNKAGLTNEKLFF
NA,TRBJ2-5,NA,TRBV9,TGTGCCAGCAGCGTAGGTTCAGGGCAAGAGACCCAGTACTTC,CASSVGSGQETQYF
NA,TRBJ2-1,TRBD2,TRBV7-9,TGTGCCAGCAGCCAGCTGGGGGGTAGCGGGAGAGACAATGAGCAGTTCTTC,CASSQLGGSGRDNEQFF
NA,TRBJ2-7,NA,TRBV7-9,TGTGCCAGCAGCTTTTTAGCAGGGATCTCCTACGAGCAGTACTTC,CASSFLAGISYEQYF
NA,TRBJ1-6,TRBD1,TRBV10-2,TGCGCCAGCAGTGAACGCCGACAGGGGCCTAATTCACCCCTCCACTTT,CASSERRQGPNSPLHF
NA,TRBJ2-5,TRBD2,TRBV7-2,TGTGCCAGCAGCTTACAGGCTAGCGGGAGCGGGGAGACCCAGTACTTC,CASSLQASGSGETQYF
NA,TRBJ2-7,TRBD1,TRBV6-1,TGTGCCAGCAGTGACCCGGGACAGGGGAAGTACGAGCAGTACTTC,CASSDPGQGKYEQYF
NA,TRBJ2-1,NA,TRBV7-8,TGTGCCAGCAGCTCTCCAGGGGCTACTGAGCAGTTCTTC,CASSSPGATEQFF
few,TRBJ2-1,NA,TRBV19,TGTGCCAGTAGTATGGGCCGCCGGGAGAGCAATGAGCAGTTCTTC,CASSMGRRESNEQFF
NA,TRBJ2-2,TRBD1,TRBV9,TGTGCCAGCAGCACCGGGACAGGGGGTATTTCGGGCACCGGGGAGCTGTTTTTT,CASSTGTGGISGTGELFF
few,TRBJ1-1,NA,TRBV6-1,TGTGCCAGCAGTGTTTCGCGGAGTGAAGCTTTCTTT,CASSVSRSEAFF
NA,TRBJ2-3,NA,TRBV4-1,TGCGCCAGCAGTCCCCAAATCGGGACAACTAGCACAGATACGCAGTATTTT,CASSPQIGTTSTDTQYF
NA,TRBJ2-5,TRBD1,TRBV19,TGTGCCACCCGGACAGGGCAGGGGGAGACCCAGTACTTC,CATRTGQGETQYF
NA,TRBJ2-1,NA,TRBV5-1,TGCGCCAGCAGCTTGGAGGGGGAGGGCTCCTACAATGAGCAGTTCTTC,CASSLEGEGSYNEQFF
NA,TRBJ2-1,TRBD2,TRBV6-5,TGTGCCAGCAGTTACTCGAGGACTAGCGGGAGAAATGAGCAGTTCTTC,CASSYSRTSGRNEQFF
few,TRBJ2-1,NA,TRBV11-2,TGTGCCAGCAGCTTAGATCTCACTCACCCCTACAATGAGCAGTTCTTC,CASSLDLTHPYNEQFF
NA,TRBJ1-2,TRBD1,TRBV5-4,TGTGCCAGCACCACAGGGGACAGTAGCCCAGTCTATGGCTACACCTTC,CASTTGDSSPVYGYTF
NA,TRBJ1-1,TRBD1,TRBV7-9,TGTTCCAGCAGCGCTAGGACAGGGATGGGAACTGAAGCTTTCTTT,CSSSARTGMGTEAFF
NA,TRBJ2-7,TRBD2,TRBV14,TGTGCCAGCAGCCTCGGACTAGCGGGCTCAGAGCAGTACTTC,CASSLGLAGSEQYF
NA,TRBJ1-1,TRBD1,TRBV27,TGTGCCAGCAGTTCTTTACAGGGGTCGGGCACTGAAGCTTTCTTT,CASSSLQGSGTEAFF
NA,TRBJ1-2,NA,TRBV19,TGTGCCAGCCGTCGGGGGGAAGGAGCCCTCAACTATGGCTACACCTTC,CASRRGEGALNYGYTF
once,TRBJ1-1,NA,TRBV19,TGTGCCAGTATCCCATCCCCGAACACTGAAGCTTTCTTT,CASIPSPNTEAFF
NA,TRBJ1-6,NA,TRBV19,TGTGCCAGTAGTATTGGCCCAGCGAATAATTCACCCCTCCACTTT,CASSIGPANNSPLHF
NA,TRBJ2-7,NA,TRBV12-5,TGTGCTAGTGGTTTTCAGACTGAGCAGTACTTC,CASGFQTEQYF
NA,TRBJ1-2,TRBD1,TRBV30,TGTGCCTGGAGAGCTGGACAGGGTTCGGGCTATGGCTACACCTTC,CAWRAGQGSGYGYTF
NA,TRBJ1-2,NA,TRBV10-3,TGTGCCGGCCGGTCGGGCGAGGGTGGCTACACCTTC,CAGRSGEGGYTF
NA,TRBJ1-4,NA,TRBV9,TGTGCCAGCAGCGAGGAGGATAAACTCCAAAAACTGTTTTTT,CASSEEDKLQKLFF
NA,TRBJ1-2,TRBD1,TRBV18,TGTGCCAGCTCACCACGGGGACAGGGTGAGGGCTACACCTTC,CASSPRGQGEGYTF
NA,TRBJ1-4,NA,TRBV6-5,TGTGCCAGCAGAAACAGGGTAACTAATGAAAAACTGTTTTTT,CASRNRVTNEKLFF
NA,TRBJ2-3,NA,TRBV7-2,TGTGCCAGCAGCTTAAAACAGGGCCGCACAGATACGCAGTATTTT,CASSLKQGRTDTQYF
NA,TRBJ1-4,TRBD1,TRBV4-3,TGCGCCAGCAGCCAGTTGACAGGGGGCTTAGATAGCGAAAAACTGTTTTTT,CASSQLTGGLDSEKLFF
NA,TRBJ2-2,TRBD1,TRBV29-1,TGCAGCGTTGGGAGACAGGGAGACACCGGGGAGCTGTTTTTT,CSVGRQGDTGELFF
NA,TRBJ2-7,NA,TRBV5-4,TGTGCCAGCAGCTTCTTAGGAGTCCACGAGCAGTACTTC,CASSFLGVHEQYF
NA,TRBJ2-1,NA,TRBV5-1,TGCGCCAGCAGCTTGGGGGCAGGGACCTACAATGAGCAGTTCTTC,CASSLGAGTYNEQFF